This is a list of T cell receptor beta chains from one sample in a study of CD8+CD57+ T cells in acquired aplastic anemia. TCRdb reprocessed the reads with MiXCR, giving one entry per CDR3 protein. Of about 400,000 distinct CDR3 sequences listed, 65% to 80% are singletons. Sequencing was done on a sample of sorted CD4+, CD8+, or CD8+CD57+ T cells (not recorded which) from PBMCs. These receptors came from a human donor in good health, serving as a control. CDR3s include the opening cysteine and the closing phenylalanine or tryptophan. Fields, in order: V gene, clone size, D gene, J gene, CDR3 protein, CDR3 DNA. D genes are given only for firm matches. Some rows have no size entry. The others give once, few or many, or a class for an expanded clone.

V gene: TRBV20-1; clone size: many; D gene: TRBD1; J gene: TRBJ1-4; CDR3 protein: CSAGQDHREEKLFF; CDR3 DNA: TGCAGTGCTGGACAGGACCACCGGGAAGAAAAACTGTTTTTT
V gene: TRBV9; clone size: .; D gene: .; J gene: TRBJ2-3; CDR3 protein: CASSQDRRGIDTQYF; CDR3 DNA: TGTGCCAGCAGCCAAGATAGACGGGGGATCGATACGCAGTATTTT
V gene: TRBV12-3/TRBV12-4; clone size: .; D gene: .; J gene: TRBJ1-5; CDR3 protein: CASSAGLKGGSNQPQHF; CDR3 DNA: TGTGCCAGCAGTGCAGGGTTGAAAGGTGGTAGCAATCAGCCCCAGCATTTT
V gene: TRBV25-1; clone size: many; D gene: .; J gene: TRBJ2-2; CDR3 protein: CASSVRGGASTGELFF; CDR3 DNA: TGTGCCAGCAGTGTTAGGGGCGGGGCGAGCACCGGGGAGCTGTTTTTT
V gene: TRBV5-1; clone size: once; D gene: .; J gene: TRBJ1-6; CDR3 protein: CASSLVTDSELHF; CDR3 DNA: TGCGCCAGCAGCTTAGTCACCGACAGTGAGCTCCACTTT
V gene: TRBV5-1; clone size: once; D gene: .; J gene: TRBJ2-7; CDR3 protein: CATSPEGYYRQYF; CDR3 DNA: TGTGCCACTTCCCCCGAGGGGTACTACCGGCAGTACTTC
V gene: TRBV6-2/TRBV6-3; clone size: many; D gene: .; J gene: TRBJ1-2; CDR3 protein: CASSYTGLYYGYTF; CDR3 DNA: TGTGCCAGCAGTTACACGGGCTTGTACTATGGCTACACCTTC
V gene: TRBV20-1; clone size: .; D gene: TRBD1; J gene: TRBJ1-6; CDR3 protein: CSATYRGRRSPLHF; CDR3 DNA: TGCAGTGCTACCTACAGGGGCCGCAGGTCACCCCTCCACTTT
V gene: TRBV13; clone size: .; D gene: TRBD1; J gene: TRBJ1-6; CDR3 protein: CASTPATGVSSPLHF; CDR3 DNA: TGTGCCAGCACCCCGGCGACAGGGGTGTCTTCACCCCTCCACTTT
V gene: TRBV29-1; clone size: .; D gene: .; J gene: TRBJ1-1; CDR3 protein: CSVEFQGLPEAFF; CDR3 DNA: TGCAGCGTTGAATTTCAGGGGTTGCCTGAAGCTTTCTTT
V gene: TRBV20-1; clone size: .; D gene: .; J gene: TRBJ2-7; CDR3 protein: CSASWSGQPYEQYF; CDR3 DNA: TGCAGTGCTAGTTGGAGTGGCCAGCCCTACGAGCAGTACTTC
V gene: TRBV20-1; clone size: .; D gene: .; J gene: TRBJ2-7; CDR3 protein: CSARDSGTRAYEQYF; CDR3 DNA: TGCAGTGCTAGAGATTCGGGAACCAGGGCCTACGAGCAGTACTTC
V gene: TRBV4-1; clone size: once; D gene: .; J gene: TRBJ2-5; CDR3 protein: CASSQVVTETQYF; CDR3 DNA: TGCGCCAGCAGCCAAGTAGTAACCGAGACCCAGTACTTC
V gene: TRBV5-8; clone size: .; D gene: .; J gene: TRBJ2-3; CDR3 protein: CASSLVGWAFDTQYF; CDR3 DNA: TGTGCCAGCAGCTTGGTGGGTTGGGCCTTCGATACGCAGTATTTT
V gene: TRBV2; clone size: .; D gene: .; J gene: TRBJ2-7; CDR3 protein: CASSENGVGVDREQYF; CDR3 DNA: TGTGCCAGCAGTGAAAACGGTGTAGGGGTCGACCGCGAGCAGTACTTC
V gene: TRBV9; clone size: once; D gene: .; J gene: TRBJ1-1; CDR3 protein: CASSVEGGREAFF; CDR3 DNA: TGTGCCAGCAGCGTAGAGGGGGGTAGGGAAGCTTTCTTT
V gene: TRBV12-3/TRBV12-4; clone size: .; D gene: .; J gene: TRBJ1-1; CDR3 protein: CASSRWETEAFF; CDR3 DNA: TGTGCCAGCAGCAGGTGGGAAACTGAAGCTTTCTTT
V gene: TRBV19; clone size: .; D gene: TRBD1; J gene: TRBJ2-7; CDR3 protein: CASSLSGTGTYEQYF; CDR3 DNA: TGTGCCAGTAGTCTATCAGGGACAGGGACCTACGAGCAGTACTTC
V gene: TRBV12-3/TRBV12-4; clone size: .; D gene: .; J gene: TRBJ1-2; CDR3 protein: CASSLAGASGYTF; CDR3 DNA: TGCGCCAGCAGCTTGGCCGGGGCGTCTGGCTACACCTTC
V gene: TRBV20-1; clone size: .; D gene: TRBD2; J gene: TRBJ2-3; CDR3 protein: CSLTGASGGTDTQYF; CDR3 DNA: TGCAGTCTGACCGGGGCTAGCGGGGGCACAGATACGCAGTATTTT
V gene: TRBV7-2; clone size: .; D gene: .; J gene: TRBJ1-6; CDR3 protein: CASSLKGQRPYDQPLHF; CDR3 DNA: TGTGCCAGCAGCCTAAAGGGGCAGCGGCCTTACGATCAGCCCCTCCACTTT
V gene: TRBV14; clone size: many; D gene: TRBD1; J gene: TRBJ2-5; CDR3 protein: CASSPNRGIVQETQYF; CDR3 DNA: TGTGCCAGCAGCCCTAACAGGGGTATAGTCCAAGAGACCCAGTACTTC
V gene: TRBV12-5; clone size: .; D gene: .; J gene: TRBJ2-1; CDR3 protein: CASGPASGYNEQFF; CDR3 DNA: TGTGCTAGTGGTCCAGCCAGCGGTTACAATGAGCAGTTCTTC
V gene: TRBV20-1; clone size: .; D gene: TRBD1; J gene: TRBJ2-7; CDR3 protein: CSALPPGQGYREQYF; CDR3 DNA: TGCAGTGCCCTTCCTCCGGGACAGGGGTATCGCGAGCAGTACTTC
V gene: TRBV9; clone size: .; D gene: .; J gene: TRBJ1-5; CDR3 protein: CATSDRSGEDQPQHF; CDR3 DNA: TGTGCCACCAGTGACCGATCAGGGGAAGATCAGCCCCAGCATTTT
V gene: TRBV20-1; clone size: .; D gene: .; J gene: TRBJ1-5; CDR3 protein: CSARFASGVQPQHF; CDR3 DNA: TGCAGCGCTAGATTCGCTAGCGGGGTTCAGCCCCAGCATTTT
V gene: TRBV10-1; clone size: .; D gene: .; J gene: TRBJ1-2; CDR3 protein: CASSEGQNYGYTF; CDR3 DNA: TGCGCCAGCAGTGAGGGACAGAACTATGGCTACACCTTC
V gene: TRBV12-3/TRBV12-4; clone size: .; D gene: .; J gene: TRBJ1-5; CDR3 protein: CASNPGGVGQPQHF; CDR3 DNA: TGTGCCAGCAACCCAGGAGGCGTAGGTCAGCCCCAGCATTTT
V gene: TRBV25-1; clone size: .; D gene: .; J gene: TRBJ2-3; CDR3 protein: CASRSPAWKTYAQYF; CDR3 DNA: TGTGCCAGCAGGTCCCCTGCGTGGAAAACCTATGCGCAGTACTTT
V gene: TRBV2; clone size: many; D gene: .; J gene: TRBJ2-6; CDR3 protein: CASSEKTGAHSGANVLTF; CDR3 DNA: TGTGCCAGCAGTGAAAAGACGGGGGCACACTCTGGGGCCAACGTCCTGACTTTC
V gene: TRBV2; clone size: .; D gene: .; J gene: TRBJ1-1; CDR3 protein: CASSVLIVCYNEEFF; CDR3 DNA: TGTGCCAGCAGTGTCTTGATTGTGTGCTACAATGAGGAGTTCTTC
V gene: TRBV6-5; clone size: many; D gene: .; J gene: TRBJ2-3; CDR3 protein: CASSYSTGTDTQYF; CDR3 DNA: TGTGCCAGCAGTTATAGTACGGGAACAGATACGCAGTATTTT
V gene: TRBV10-3; clone size: .; D gene: TRBD1; J gene: TRBJ1-3; CDR3 protein: CAISEGQGAGNTIYF; CDR3 DNA: TGTGCCATCAGTGAAGGACAGGGGGCTGGAAACACCATATATTTT
V gene: TRBV19; clone size: .; D gene: TRBD1; J gene: TRBJ1-5; CDR3 protein: CASSRGGVSNQPQHF; CDR3 DNA: TGTGCCAGTAGCAGGGGGGGGGTTAGCAATCAGCCCCAGCATTTC
V gene: TRBV12-3/TRBV12-4; clone size: .; D gene: TRBD1; J gene: TRBJ2-7; CDR3 protein: CASRDRGLAGREQYF; CDR3 DNA: TGTGCCAGCAGGGACAGGGGTCTTGCGGGTCGCGAGCAGTACTTC
V gene: TRBV15; clone size: .; D gene: .; J gene: TRBJ2-1; CDR3 protein: CATSRDGSTGSYNEQFF; CDR3 DNA: TGTGCCACCAGCAGGGATGGTAGCACGGGGTCCTACAATGAGCAGTTCTTC
V gene: TRBV12-3/TRBV12-4; clone size: .; D gene: .; J gene: TRBJ1-1; CDR3 protein: CATSRPGTEAFF; CDR3 DNA: TGTGCCACCAGTCGTCCGGGCACTGAAGCTTTCTTT
V gene: TRBV15; clone size: .; D gene: .; J gene: TRBJ1-1; CDR3 protein: CATRTVTVNTAAFF; CDR3 DNA: TGTGCCACCAGGACCGTTACGGTGAACACAGCCGCTTTCTTT
V gene: TRBV5-5; clone size: once; D gene: .; J gene: TRBJ2-7; CDR3 protein: CASSQAVAYEQYF; CDR3 DNA: TGTGCCAGCAGCCAAGCCGTGGCCTACGAGCAGTACTTC
V gene: TRBV7-2; clone size: .; D gene: .; J gene: TRBJ1-4; CDR3 protein: CASSLPGYYGYTFFF; CDR3 DNA: TGTGCCAGCAGCTTGCCAGGGTACTATGGCTACACCTTCTTTTTT
V gene: TRBV7-2; clone size: .; D gene: .; J gene: TRBJ2-2; CDR3 protein: CASSLDRRGEELSF; CDR3 DNA: TGTGCCAGCAGCTTAGACCGGCGGGGCGAGGAGCTGTCTTTT
V gene: TRBV9; clone size: .; D gene: TRBD1; J gene: TRBJ1-3; CDR3 protein: CASSEGQGTGNKLYF; CDR3 DNA: TGTGCCAGCAGCGAAGGACAGGGAACAGGAAACAAGCTATATTTT
V gene: TRBV20-1; clone size: many; D gene: .; J gene: TRBJ1-2; CDR3 protein: CSARDLRGGGYTF; CDR3 DNA: TGCAGTGCTAGAGATCTCCGGGGTGGTGGCTACACCTTC
V gene: TRBV10-3; clone size: once; D gene: TRBD1; J gene: TRBJ1-1; CDR3 protein: CAIKPGGARTGGDTEAFF; CDR3 DNA: TGTGCCATCAAGCCAGGGGGCGCACGGACAGGGGGAGACACTGAAGCTTTCTTT
V gene: TRBV7-2; clone size: many; D gene: .; J gene: TRBJ1-2; CDR3 protein: CASSLERGLGYGYTF; CDR3 DNA: TGTGCCAGCAGCTTAGAACGGGGCCTAGGCTATGGCTACACCTTC
V gene: TRBV5-1; clone size: .; D gene: .; J gene: TRBJ1-3; CDR3 protein: CASSWGPGQPNTIYF; CDR3 DNA: TGCGCCAGCAGCTGGGGCCCCGGACAGCCAAACACCATATATTTT
V gene: TRBV7-6; clone size: .; D gene: .; J gene: TRBJ2-5; CDR3 protein: CASRDQVKETQYF; CDR3 DNA: TGTGCCAGCAGGGACCAGGTCAAAGAGACCCAGTACTTC
V gene: TRBV9; clone size: .; D gene: TRBD1; J gene: TRBJ1-5; CDR3 protein: CASSLGTGGYDQPQHF; CDR3 DNA: TGTGCCAGCAGCTTAGGGACAGGGGGGTACGATCAGCCCCAGCATTTT
V gene: TRBV7-2; clone size: .; D gene: .; J gene: TRBJ1-4; CDR3 protein: CASSSETAGGPGHF; CDR3 DNA: TGTGCCAGCAGCTCAGAGACAGCGGGGGGGCCCGGGCATTTT
V gene: TRBV5-1; clone size: .; D gene: .; J gene: TRBJ1-5; CDR3 protein: CASSLVVELRQHF; CDR3 DNA: TGTGCCAGCAGCTTAGTGGTAGAACTGCGCCAGCATTTT
V gene: TRBV2; clone size: once; D gene: TRBD2; J gene: TRBJ2-5; CDR3 protein: CASSEERASGQETQYF; CDR3 DNA: TGTGCCAGCAGTGAAGAGCGGGCTAGCGGACAAGAGACCCAGTACTTC
V gene: TRBV2; clone size: .; D gene: .; J gene: TRBJ2-7; CDR3 protein: CASSLGRESRKQYF; CDR3 DNA: TGTGCCAGCAGTCTCGGCAGGGAAAGTCGGAAGCAGTACTTC
V gene: TRBV4-2; clone size: many; D gene: .; J gene: TRBJ1-4; CDR3 protein: CASSQDLGASEKLFF; CDR3 DNA: TGTGCCAGCAGCCAAGATCTAGGGGCTTCTGAAAAACTGTTTTTT
V gene: TRBV11-2; clone size: many; D gene: .; J gene: TRBJ2-7; CDR3 protein: CASSFLEAAHEQYF; CDR3 DNA: TGTGCCAGCAGCTTTTTAGAAGCTGCCCACGAGCAGTACTTC
V gene: TRBV7-9; clone size: .; D gene: TRBD2; J gene: TRBJ2-2; CDR3 protein: CASTPTGGGYHTGELFF; CDR3 DNA: TGTGCCAGCACCCCCACGGGCGGGGGGTATCACACCGGGGAGCTGTTTTTT
V gene: TRBV15; clone size: .; D gene: TRBD1; J gene: TRBJ2-2; CDR3 protein: CATSTRDRNTGELFF; CDR3 DNA: TGTGCCACCAGCACCCGGGACAGAAACACCGGGGAGCTGTTTTTT
V gene: TRBV4-3; clone size: many; D gene: TRBD2; J gene: TRBJ2-3; CDR3 protein: CASSQDATSADTQYF; CDR3 DNA: TGCGCCAGCAGCCAAGACGCGACTAGCGCAGATACGCAGTATTTT
V gene: TRBV2; clone size: .; D gene: .; J gene: TRBJ2-1; CDR3 protein: CASRGAKITTDAQYF; CDR3 DNA: TGTGCCAGCAGGGGGGCCAAGATCACCACAGATGCGCAGTACTTT